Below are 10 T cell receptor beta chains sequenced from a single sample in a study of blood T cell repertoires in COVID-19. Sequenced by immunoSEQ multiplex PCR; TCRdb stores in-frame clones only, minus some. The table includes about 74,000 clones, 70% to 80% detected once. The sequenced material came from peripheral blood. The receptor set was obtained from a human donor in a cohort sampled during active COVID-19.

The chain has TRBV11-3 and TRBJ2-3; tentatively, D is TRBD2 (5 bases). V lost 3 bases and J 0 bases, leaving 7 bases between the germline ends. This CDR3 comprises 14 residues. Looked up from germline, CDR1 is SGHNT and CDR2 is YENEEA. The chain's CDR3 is CASSFGGSTDTQYF. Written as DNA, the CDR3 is TGTGCCAGCAGCTTTGGCGGGAGCACAGATACGCAGTATTTT.

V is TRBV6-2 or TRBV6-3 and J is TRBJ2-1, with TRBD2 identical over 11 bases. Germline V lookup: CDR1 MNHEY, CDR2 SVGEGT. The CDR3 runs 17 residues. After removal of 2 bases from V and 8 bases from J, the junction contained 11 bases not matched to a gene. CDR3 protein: CASSYGGSGRAGDEQFF. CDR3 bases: TGTGCCAGCAGTTACGGCGGTAGCGGGAGGGCCGGGGATGAGCAGTTCTTC.

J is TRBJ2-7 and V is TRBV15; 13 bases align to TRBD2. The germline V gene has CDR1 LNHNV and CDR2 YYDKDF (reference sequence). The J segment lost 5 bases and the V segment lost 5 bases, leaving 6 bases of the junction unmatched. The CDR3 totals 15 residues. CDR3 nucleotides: TGTGCCACCAGCCACCGGACTAGCGGGAGCGACGAGCAGTACTTC. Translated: CATSHRTSGSDEQYF. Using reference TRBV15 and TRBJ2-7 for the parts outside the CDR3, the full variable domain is DAMVIQNPRYQVTQFGKPVTLSCSQTLNHNVMYWYQQKSSQAPKLLFHYYDKDFNNEADTPDNFQSRRPNTSFCFLDIRSPGLGDTAMYLCATSHRTSGSDEQYFGPGTRLTVT.

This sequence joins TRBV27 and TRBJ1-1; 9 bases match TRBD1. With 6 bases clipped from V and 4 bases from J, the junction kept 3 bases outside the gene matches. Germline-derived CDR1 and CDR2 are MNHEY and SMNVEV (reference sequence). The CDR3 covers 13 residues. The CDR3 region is CASRTTGGTEAFF. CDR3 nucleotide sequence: TGTGCCAGCAGGACGACAGGGGGCACTGAAGCTTTCTTT.

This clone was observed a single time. The CDR3 spells CASSPRLGAEEKLFF. CDR3 nucleotides: TGTGCCAGCAGCCCTCGGCTGGGGGCAGAGGAAAAACTGTTTTTT. This chain links TRBV3-1 (or the pseudogene TRBV3-2) with TRBJ1-4; TRBD1 is a possible D gene (6 bases). CDR3 size: 15 residues. CDR1 is LGHDT, CDR2 YNNKEL, per germline (reference sequence). V was clipped by 4 bases and J by 8 bases, with 17 bases between them.

The CDR3 DNA follows: TGTGCCAGCAGCAGTTTACAGACCTCCTACGAGCAGTACTTC. Encoded protein: CASSSLQTSYEQYF. The chain recombines TRBV7-9 with TRBJ2-7; D is unclear. Between the trimmed V and J ends, which lost 5 bases and 0 bases, there was a span of 11 bases. From germline, CDR1 is SEHNR and CDR2 FQNEAQ (reference sequence). The CDR3 is 14 residues long.

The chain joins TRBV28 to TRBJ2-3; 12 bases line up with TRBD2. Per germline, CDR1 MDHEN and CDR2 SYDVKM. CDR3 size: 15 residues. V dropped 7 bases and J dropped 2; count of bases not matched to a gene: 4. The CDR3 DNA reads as TGTGCCAGCATCCTAGCGGGAGGGCCCACAGATACGCAGTATTTT. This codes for CASILAGGPTDTQYF.

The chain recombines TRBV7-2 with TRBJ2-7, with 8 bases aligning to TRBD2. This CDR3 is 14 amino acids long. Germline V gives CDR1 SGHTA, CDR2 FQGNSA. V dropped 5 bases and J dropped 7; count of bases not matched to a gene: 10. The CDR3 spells CASSPREGSWEQYF. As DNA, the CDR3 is TGTGCCAGCAGCCCCCGGGAGGGTTCTTGGGAGCAGTACTTC.

DNA of the CDR3: TGTGCCAGCAGCTCGACAGATAAGCAGTACTTC. Protein sequence: CASSSTDKQYF. This chain uses TRBV7-9 with TRBJ2-7; D is possibly TRBD1 (5 bases). The CDR3 contains 11 residues. Germline V gives CDR1 SEHNR, CDR2 FQNEAQ (reference sequence). V gave up 4 bases and J gave up 8 bases, with 9 bases separating them. Combining the CDR3 with reference TRBV7-9 and TRBJ2-7 gives the whole variable domain DTGVSQNPRHKITKRGQNVTFRCDPISEHNRLYWYRQTLGQGPEFLTYFQNEAQLEKSRLLSDRFSAERPKGSFSTLEIQRTEQGDSAMYLCASSSTDKQYFGPGTRLTVT.

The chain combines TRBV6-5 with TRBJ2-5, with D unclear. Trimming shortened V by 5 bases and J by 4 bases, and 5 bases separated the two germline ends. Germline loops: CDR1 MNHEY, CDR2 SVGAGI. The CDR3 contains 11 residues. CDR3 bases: TGTGCCAGCAGTACCAGAGAGACCCAGTACTTC. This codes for CASSTRETQYF.